These 15 T cell receptor beta chains came from one sample sequenced in a study of cytomegalovirus exposure and HLA in healthy donors. TCRdb's copy holds only in-frame clones and misses some; the assay was immunoSEQ multiplex PCR. Here the sample spans some 70,000 clones, more than 85% being singletons. Sample: PBMCs. The receptors here all came from a young woman in good health and CMV-seronegative.

The J gene is TRBJ2-3, the V gene TRBV28; 9 nucleotides line up with TRBD2. V trimming: 2 bases; J trimming: 3 bases; junction bases outside the gene matches: 6. Germline lookup yields CDR1 MDHEN and CDR2 SYDVKM. This CDR3 is 16 amino acids long. The CDR3 DNA sequence: TGTGCCAGCAGTTTAGCTAGCGGGGTTGGAACAGATACGCAGTATTTT. Amino acids: CASSLASGVGTDTQYF.

The V and J genes are TRBV7-8 and TRBJ2-7, with a possible D match to TRBD1 (5 bases). CDR1 and CDR2 (germline): SGHVS, FQNEAQ. Trimming shortened V by 1 base and J by 4 bases, and 14 bases separated the two germline ends. The CDR3 totals 15 residues. This CDR3 is CASSLVQAAPYEQYF. CDR3 bases: TGTGCCAGCAGCTTAGTACAGGCTGCCCCTTACGAGCAGTACTTC. The entire variable domain, with the rest obtained from reference TRBV7-8 and TRBJ2-7, is as follows: GAGVSQSPRYKVAKRGQDVALRCDPISGHVSLFWYQQALGQGPEFLTYFQNEAQLDKSGLPSDRFFAERPEGSVSTLKIQRTQQEDSAVYLCASSLVQAAPYEQYFGPGTRLTVT.

This chain joins TRBV6-1 and TRBJ2-7, with D perhaps TRBD2 (6 bases). Germline CDR1 MNHNS, CDR2 SASEGT. This CDR3 is built from 11 residues. V was cut by 8 bases and J by 6 bases, with 11 bases left in between. CDR3 amino acids: CASRAGPEQYF. Here the CDR3 DNA reads TGTGCCAGCCGGGCGGGGCCCGAGCAGTACTTC.

The chain uses TRBV28 and TRBJ2-3; D is possibly TRBD1 (6 bases). Per the germline V gene, CDR1 is MDHEN and CDR2 is SYDVKM. The CDR3 is 16 amino acids. The V end was cut by 7 bases, the J end by 1 base, with 18 bases between. Here the CDR3 DNA reads TGTGCCAGCACCTTTAATCCCCGGACAGGCACAGATACGCAGTATTTT. Its protein is CASTFNPRTGTDTQYF.

The rearrangement uses TRBV6-5 and TRBJ2-7, with a tentative D call TRBD2 (6 bases). Trimming cost V 3 bases and J 0 bases, with 12 bases left between them. Germline assignment: CDR1 MNHEY and CDR2 SVGAGI. This CDR3 is built from 15 residues. CDR3 residues: CASSYEPGSSYEQYF. For the CDR3, the DNA is TGTGCCAGCAGTTATGAGCCCGGGAGCTCCTACGAGCAGTACTTC.

This clone was counted a single time. This chain links TRBV27 with TRBJ1-1; TRBD1 is a possible D gene (6 bases). CDR1 and CDR2 (germline): MNHEY, SMNVEV (reference sequence). V lost 5 bases, J lost 5 bases, and 24 bases lay in between. The CDR3 totals 17 residues. The CDR3 region is CASSPRPPEQGWTEAFF. The DNA of the CDR3 is TGTGCCAGCAGTCCCCGTCCCCCGGAACAGGGATGGACTGAAGCTTTCTTT.

The rearrangement uses TRBV15 and TRBJ1-1, with D perhaps TRBD1 (6 bases). CDR3 length equals 15 residues. Germline V CDR1 and CDR2: LNHNV, YYDKDF (reference sequence). The V and J ends lost 1 base and 5 bases respectively, with 14 bases between them. In nucleotides, the CDR3 is TGTGCCACCAGCAGAGGGGGGCTCACCGGGACTGAAGCTTTCTTT. The encoded protein is CATSRGGLTGTEAFF.

The chain is built from TRBV7-2 and TRBJ2-1; TRBD2 aligns across 9 bases. Germline V gene lookup returns CDR1 SGHTA and CDR2 FQGNSA. There are 15 residues in the CDR3. Trimming removed 5 bases from V and 4 bases from J; junction bases left unmatched: 6. The CDR3 nucleotides are TGTGCCAGCAGCCGCGGGGGGGCTTCATACAATGAGCAGTTCTTC. Translating gives CASSRGGASYNEQFF.

This clone appeared a single time. The gene calls are TRBV10-3 and TRBJ2-3; 12 positions match TRBD1. The CDR3 has 16 amino acids. The V segment lost 6 bases and the J segment 1 base; nucleotides outside the gene matches: 5. Per germline, CDR1 ENHRY and CDR2 SYGVKD. The CDR3 bases are TGTGCCATCAGCCCGGGACAGGGGGCCGGCACAGATACGCAGTATTTT. Amino acids: CAISPGQGAGTDTQYF.

The chain employs TRBV6-1 and TRBJ2-1, with D tentatively TRBD1 (6 bases). Germline V gene lookup returns CDR1 MNHNS and CDR2 SASEGT. Between the trimmed V and J ends, which lost 8 bases and 6 bases, there was a span of 20 bases. CDR3 size: 15 residues. The CDR3 here is CASVPSGQITNEQFF. The CDR3 DNA reads as TGTGCCAGCGTACCCAGCGGACAGATAACCAATGAGCAGTTCTTC.

V is TRBV7-8 and J is TRBJ2-1; 8 positions agree with TRBD2. Unmatched junction bases numbered 7, after V lost 0 bases and J lost 0 bases. CDR1 is SGHVS and CDR2 is FQNEAQ in the germline V gene. This CDR3 has 18 amino acids. The DNA for the CDR3 is TGTGCCAGCAGCTTAGCCCGACTAGCGCTTAGCTCCTACAATGAGCAGTTCTTC. It is translated as CASSLARLALSSYNEQFF.

The chain has TRBV5-5 and TRBJ2-7; D might be TRBD2 (6 bases). The V gene lost 2 bases and the J gene lost 7 bases, with 22 bases spanning the gap. The V gene's germline CDR1 is SGHKS and CDR2 YYEKEE (reference sequence). This CDR3 region has 16 residues. The CDR3 loop reads CASSFSRRDWPREQYF. In DNA, the CDR3 is TGTGCCAGCAGCTTTTCCCGACGGGACTGGCCGAGAGAGCAGTACTTC. The variable domain in full, completed from reference TRBV5-5 and TRBJ2-7, reads DAGVTQSPTHLIKTRGQQVTLRCSPISGHKSVSWYQQVLGQGPQFIFQYYEKEERGRGNFPDRFSARQFPNYSSELNVNALLLGDSALYLCASSFSRRDWPREQYFGPGTRLTVT.

CDR3 in amino acids: CASVRASGGANTGELFF. The DNA of the CDR3 is TGTGCCAGTGTCAGGGCTAGCGGGGGGGCCAACACCGGGGAGCTGTTTTTT. The chain joins TRBV19 to TRBJ2-2, with 12 bases fitting TRBD2. Trimming cost V 8 bases and J 2 bases; bases outside gene matches: 9. The CDR3 loop spans 17 amino acids. The germline V gene encodes CDR1 LNHDA and CDR2 SQIVND (reference sequence). Filled out from reference TRBV19 and TRBJ2-2, the complete variable domain reads DGGITQSPKYLFRKEGQNVTLSCEQNLNHDAMYWYRQDPGQGLRLIYYSQIVNDFQKGDIAEGYSVSREKKESFPLTVTSAQKNPTAFYLCASVRASGGANTGELFFGEGSRLTVL.

The table lists this clone with a few counts. The chain carries TRBV7-2 and TRBJ1-2; no clear D gene. Trimming removed 0 bases from V and 6 bases from J, with 5 bases in between. The germline CDR1 and CDR2 sequences are SGHTA and FQGNSA. The CDR3 runs 12 residues. Here the CDR3 reads CASSLAGDGYTF. In DNA form, the CDR3 reads TGTGCCAGCAGCTTAGCCGGGGATGGCTACACCTTC.

This chain connects TRBV10-2 to TRBJ2-3; no firm D call. Germline CDR1 and CDR2: WSHSY and SAAADI. CDR3 length equals 12 residues. V lost 6 bases, J lost 6 bases, and 10 bases lay in between. The CDR3 loop is CASRAPTDTQYF. The DNA of the CDR3 is TGCGCCAGCAGAGCCCCTACCGATACGCAGTATTTT.